This entry lists 28 T cell receptor beta chains sequenced from one sample in a study of T-cell memory formation after mild COVID-19. From the 5' RACE reads, TCRdb called clonotypes with MiXCR, one entry per CDR3 protein. Here the sample spans tens of thousands of distinct CDR3 sequences, about 12% being singletons. Material for sequencing was PBMCs or a T cell subset sorted from them (not recorded which). The origin of the receptors is a man aged 18 to 29 who had mild COVID-19 (a few samples of this study predate the infection). Cell type and time point are not known.

This clonotype was seen a handful of times. In DNA form, the CDR3 reads TGTGCCAGTGCAAGGAAAGGGACAGAACACACCGGGGAGCTGTTTTTT. This sequence encodes CASARKGTEHTGELFF. The genes are TRBV12-3 or TRBV12-4 and TRBJ2-2, with 7 bases aligning to TRBD1. This CDR3 comprises 16 residues. Losses at the gene ends were 9 bases for V and 3 bases for J; bases not matched to a gene: 13.

Many counts were recorded for this clonotype. This chain links TRBV5-1 with TRBJ2-5, with 11 bases that match TRBD1. The CDR3 length is 15 residues. V shed 0 bases and J 5 bases; nucleotides not matched to a gene: 3. Per germline, CDR1 SGHRS and CDR2 YFSETQ. CDR3 nucleotides: TGCGCCAGCAGCTTGGCCGGACAGGGGGCTGAGACCCAGTACTTC. Protein: CASSLAGQGAETQYF. Variable domain in full (rest from reference TRBV5-1 and TRBJ2-5): KAGVTQTPRYLIKTRGQQVTLSCSPISGHRSVSWYQQTPGQGLQFLFEYFSETQRNKGNFPGRFSGRQFSNSRSEMNVSTLELGDSALYLCASSLAGQGAETQYFGPGTRLLVL.

J is TRBJ2-3 and V is TRBV28; no firm D call. The CDR3 sequence is 13 residues long. V was trimmed by 7 bases and J by 1 base, leaving 9 bases between them. The germline V gene has CDR1 MDHEN and CDR2 SYDVKM. CDR3 bases: TGTGCCAGCACTACCCAGGGCACAGATACGCAGTATTTT. This translates into CASTTQGTDTQYF.

This clonotype was recorded a few times. The V call is TRBV6-5, the J call TRBJ1-6, with a tentative D call TRBD1 (6 bases). There are 13 residues in the CDR3. Germline V CDR1 and CDR2: MNHEY, SVGAGI. V lost 5 bases, J lost 8 bases, and 10 bases lay in between. Written as DNA, the CDR3 is TGTGCCAGCAGTCCCCGGACAGATTCACCCCTCCACTTT. Encoded protein: CASSPRTDSPLHF.

This clonotype was seen a handful of times. CDR3 amino acids: CASSQEIPGANVLTF. In nucleotides, the CDR3 is TGTGCCAGCAGCCAAGAGATCCCTGGGGCCAACGTCCTGACTTTC. The chain couples TRBV3-1 to TRBJ2-6; D is unclear. Trimming left V 0 bases short and J 2 bases short, with 5 bases between. The germline V gene has CDR1 LGHDT and CDR2 YNNKEL (reference sequence). CDR3 length equals 15 residues.

This clonotype was seen at least ten times. The chain uses TRBV7-6 and TRBJ2-3; a possible D gene is TRBD1 (5 bases). The CDR3 is 16 residues long. V was shortened by 2 bases and J by 0 bases, with 12 bases between the two germline ends. CDR1 SGHVS and CDR2 FNYEAQ come from the germline V gene. This chain's CDR3 is CASSLWGRTSTDTQYF. Written as DNA, the CDR3 is TGTGCCAGCAGCTTATGGGGCAGGACCAGCACAGATACGCAGTATTTT.

This clonotype appeared many times. This chain uses TRBV12-3 or TRBV12-4 with TRBJ2-3; 10 nucleotides agree with TRBD2. The CDR3 is 15 amino acids. V was clipped by 2 bases and J by 8 bases; unmatched bases: 7. The CDR3 DNA is TGTGCCAGCAGTTTATCCAGCGGGGGGGTTGTTACGCAGTATTTT. Its translation: CASSLSSGGVVTQYF.

By share, this clonotype counts as medium-sized. This chain joins TRBV7-6 and TRBJ2-7; tentative D call: TRBD1 (5 bases). Between the trimmed V and J ends, which lost 4 bases and 6 bases, there was a span of 13 bases. This CDR3 comprises 13 residues. Germline V lookup: CDR1 SGHVS, CDR2 FNYEAQ. The CDR3 reads CASSSTHQGEQYF. CDR3 DNA: TGTGCCAGCAGCTCAACCCACCAGGGCGAGCAGTACTTC. Combining the CDR3 with reference TRBV7-6 and TRBJ2-7 gives the whole variable domain GAGVSQSPRYKVTKRGQDVALRCDPISGHVSLYWYRQALGQGPEFLTYFNYEAQQDKSGLPNDRFSAERPEGSISTLTIQRTEQRDSAMYRCASSSTHQGEQYFGPGTRLTVT.

This clonotype was recorded many times. The V call is TRBV29-1, the J call TRBJ2-1; 12 bases agree with TRBD2. J gave up 1 base and V 6 bases, and 4 bases lay outside the gene matches. The CDR3 is made up of 15 amino acids. Germline V gene sequence: CDR1 SQVTM, CDR2 ANQGSEA. The CDR3 DNA reads as TGCAGCGTCCGGACTAGCGGGGCGTCCTACAATGAGCAGTTCTTC. Its translation: CSVRTSGASYNEQFF.

The rearrangement links TRBV11-2 to TRBJ2-7; no clear D gene. The V end lost 3 bases, the J end lost 5 bases, and 14 bases lay between the germline ends. Germline V lookup: CDR1 SGHAT, CDR2 FQNNGV. The CDR3 consists of 14 residues. CDR3 protein: CASSFDLSRDEQYF. In DNA, the CDR3 is TGTGCCAGCAGCTTCGACCTTTCTAGGGACGAGCAGTACTTC.

This clonotype was counted a few times. This rearrangement joins TRBV5-1 to TRBJ1-5; D perhaps matches TRBD1 (5 bases). Between the trimmed V and J ends, which lost 4 bases and 1 base, there was a span of 12 bases. CDR3 length: 15 residues. The germline gives CDR1 SGHRS, CDR2 YFSETQ. The CDR3 region has the DNA TGCGCCAGCAGCGCGTTTTGGGGCAGCAATCAGCCCCAGCATTTT. This codes for CASSAFWGSNQPQHF. Looking up the rest from reference TRBV5-1 and TRBJ1-5 gives the full variable domain: KAGVTQTPRYLIKTRGQQVTLSCSPISGHRSVSWYQQTPGQGLQFLFEYFSETQRNKGNFPGRFSGRQFSNSRSEMNVSTLELGDSALYLCASSAFWGSNQPQHFGDGTRLSIL.

The CDR3 sequence is CASSLRPGRDGKLFF. CDR3 DNA sequence: TGTGCCAGCAGTTTACGGCCAGGACGGGATGGAAAACTGTTTTTT. The chain is built from TRBV12-3 or TRBV12-4 and TRBJ1-4; no firm D call. The CDR3 is 15 residues long. Trimming left V 2 bases short and J 10 bases short, with 17 bases between.

This clonotype has more than one count but fewer than ten. V usage is TRBV15 and J usage is TRBJ2-6; no reliable D call. CDR1 LNHNV and CDR2 YYDKDF come from the germline V gene (reference sequence). Between the trimmed V and J ends, which lost 1 base and 0 bases, there was a span of 7 bases. The CDR3 consists of 16 residues. The CDR3 region is CATSRARTSGANVLTF. CDR3 in DNA: TGTGCCACCAGCAGAGCACGGACCTCTGGGGCCAACGTCCTGACTTTC.

The chain has TRBV29-1 and TRBJ1-2; 9 bases align to TRBD1. The V segment lost 7 bases and the J segment 1 base; nucleotides outside the gene matches: 4. The CDR3 length is 13 residues. Germline V gives CDR1 SQVTM, CDR2 ANQGSEA. CDR3 nucleotide sequence: TGCAGCGCCGGACAGGGGATTAACTATGGCTACACCTTC. Amino acid sequence: CSAGQGINYGYTF. The full variable domain, completed using reference TRBV29-1 and TRBJ1-2, is SAVISQKPSRDICQRGTSLTIQCQVDSQVTMMFWYRQQPGQSLTLIATANQGSEATYESGFVIDKFPISRPNLTFSTLTVSNMSPEDSSIYLCSAGQGINYGYTFGSGTRLTVV.

The genes are TRBV20-1 and TRBJ2-5, with TRBD1 matching over 8 bases. Germline V gene sequence: CDR1 DFQATT, CDR2 SNEGSKA (reference sequence). Germline trimming cut 5 bases from V and 5 bases from J; bases unmatched to any gene: 13. There are 15 residues in the CDR3. The DNA for the CDR3 is TGCAGTGCTCTCCCCGGCGGACAGGGTGGGGAGACCCAGTACTTC. As protein: CSALPGGQGGETQYF.

In its sample, this clonotype was seen a few times. The chain joins TRBV7-3 to TRBJ2-2, with unresolved D. Trimming left V 3 bases short and J 4 bases short, with 9 bases between. This CDR3 comprises 14 residues. Germline CDR1 SGHTA, CDR2 FQGTGA. The chain's CDR3 is CASSFSPGTGELFF. The CDR3 DNA follows: TGTGCCAGCAGCTTCTCCCCCGGCACCGGGGAGCTGTTTTTT.

This clonotype was counted only a few times. The genes are TRBV12-3 or TRBV12-4 and TRBJ1-4; D unclear. This CDR3 spans 14 amino acids. V lost 4 bases, J lost 2 bases, and 8 bases lay in between. The CDR3 loop reads CASSSAGTNEKLFF. The CDR3 DNA reads TGTGCCAGCAGTTCAGCGGGGACTAATGAAAAACTGTTTTTT.

The rearrangement links TRBV12-3 or TRBV12-4 to TRBJ2-7, with D possibly being TRBD1 (5 bases). The CDR3 consists of 12 residues. V was pared by 6 bases and J by 6 bases, with 12 bases between. The CDR3 DNA is TGTGCCAGCAGATCCACAGGTGGCGAGCAGTACTTC. It translates to CASRSTGGEQYF.

The chain recombines TRBV7-9 with TRBJ1-1, with 8 positions matching TRBD1. The CDR3 covers 14 residues. With 4 bases clipped from V and 6 bases from J, the junction kept 7 bases outside the gene matches. Germline lookup yields CDR1 SEHNR and CDR2 FQNEAQ (reference sequence). The CDR3 DNA follows: TGTGCCAGCAGCTCGGGACAGGCAACTCCTGAAGCTTTCTTT. This sequence encodes CASSSGQATPEAFF.

The chain combines TRBV7-3 with TRBJ2-5; D is possibly TRBD1 (5 bases). Germline V gene data show CDR1 as SGHTA and CDR2 as FQGTGA. The V gene lost 5 bases and the J gene lost 4 bases, with 11 bases spanning the gap. The CDR3 is 13 residues long. In nucleotides, the CDR3 is TGTGCCAGCAGCCAGGACATCAGAGAGACCCAGTACTTC. It yields the protein CASSQDIRETQYF.

This clonotype has a handful of counts. The gene calls are TRBV7-6 and TRBJ1-5; the D is unclear. The CDR3 loop spans 16 amino acids. CDR1 is SGHVS, CDR2 FNYEAQ, per germline. The germline V and J ends were trimmed by 1 base and 0 bases, with 10 bases remaining between them. The CDR3 region is CASSLGSGYSNQPQHF. The DNA for the CDR3 is TGTGCCAGCAGCTTAGGGTCGGGTTATAGCAATCAGCCCCAGCATTTT.

The chain recombines TRBV6-5 with TRBJ2-5; maybe TRBD2 (6 bases). This CDR3 is 18 amino acids long. Trimming took off 0 bases at V and 4 bases at J, with 21 bases between the two ends. Germline V CDR1 and CDR2: MNHEY, SVGAGI. In DNA form, the CDR3 reads TGTGCCAGCAGTTACTCGGCGGTCGGGATCGGGGGACTAGAGACCCAGTACTTC. It translates to CASSYSAVGIGGLETQYF.

The chain recombines TRBV11-2 with TRBJ2-5; 8 bases are shared with TRBD2. The trim removed 1 base at V and 7 bases at J, leaving 14 bases unmatched. The CDR3 has 17 amino acids. In germline, CDR1 is SGHAT, CDR2 FQNNGV. The CDR3 loop reads CASSLGIRRGALGTQYF. For the CDR3, the DNA is TGTGCCAGCAGCTTAGGGATCCGGCGGGGGGCCCTAGGGACCCAGTACTTC.

V and J are TRBV18 and TRBJ2-7; D call uncertain. The length of the CDR3 is 13 residues. Germline V CDR1 and CDR2: KGHSH, LQKENI. V was pared by 3 bases and J by 0 bases, with 6 bases between. The CDR3 region is CASSPYRSYEQYF. The DNA of the CDR3 is TGTGCCAGCTCACCCTATCGCTCCTACGAGCAGTACTTC.

This clonotype showed up just a few times. The chain has TRBV11-2 and TRBJ2-2; D gene uncertain. Germline V gene lookup returns CDR1 SGHAT and CDR2 FQNNGV. V lost 3 bases and J 3 bases, leaving 8 bases between the germline ends. There are 14 residues in the CDR3. CDR3 sequence reads: CASSLELYTGELFF. For the CDR3, the DNA is TGTGCCAGCAGCTTGGAACTCTACACCGGGGAGCTGTTTTTT.

The chain recombines TRBV3-1 with TRBJ1-6; tentative D call: TRBD1 (5 bases). CDR1 and CDR2 (germline): LGHDT, YNNKEL (reference sequence). CDR3 size: 13 residues. V lost 7 bases and J 10 bases, leaving 14 bases between the germline ends. The DNA of the CDR3 is TGTGCCAGCACCATAACAGCAGGGTCACCCCTCCACTTT. Protein sequence: CASTITAGSPLHF.

The rearrangement joins TRBV20-1 to TRBJ2-1, with D possibly being TRBD1 (5 bases). The CDR3 extends over 13 amino acids. CDR1 DFQATT and CDR2 SNEGSKA come from the germline V gene (reference sequence). With 1 base removed from V and 8 bases from J, the gap between germline ends came to 12 bases. In DNA, the CDR3 is TGCAGTGCTAGAGGGCACGCCAGGGATGAGCAGTTCTTC. Translation: CSARGHARDEQFF.

V and J are TRBV7-2 and TRBJ1-2, with D perhaps TRBD1 (6 bases). Germline V lookup: CDR1 SGHTA, CDR2 FQGNSA. V was pared by 5 bases and J by 4 bases, with 23 bases between. The CDR3 consists of 17 residues. CDR3 residues: CASSPQSGRDKGYGYTF. The CDR3 bases are TGTGCCAGCAGCCCCCAATCTGGCCGGGACAAGGGCTATGGCTACACCTTC.